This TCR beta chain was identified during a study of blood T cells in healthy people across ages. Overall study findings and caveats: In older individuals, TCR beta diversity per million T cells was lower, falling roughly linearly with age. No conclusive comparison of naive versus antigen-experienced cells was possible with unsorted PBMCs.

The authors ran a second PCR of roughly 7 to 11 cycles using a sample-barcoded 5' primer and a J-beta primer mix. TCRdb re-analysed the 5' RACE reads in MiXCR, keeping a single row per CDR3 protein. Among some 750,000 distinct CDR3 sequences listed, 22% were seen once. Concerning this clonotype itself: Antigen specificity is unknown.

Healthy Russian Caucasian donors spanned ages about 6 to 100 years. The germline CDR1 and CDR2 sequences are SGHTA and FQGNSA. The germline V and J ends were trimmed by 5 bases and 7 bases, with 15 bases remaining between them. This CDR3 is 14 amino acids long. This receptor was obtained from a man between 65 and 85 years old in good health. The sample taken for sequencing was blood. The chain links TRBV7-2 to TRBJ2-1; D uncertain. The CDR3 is CASSALHPQNEQFF. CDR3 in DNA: TGTGCCAGCAGCGCGTTACATCCGCAAAATGAGCAGTTCTTC.